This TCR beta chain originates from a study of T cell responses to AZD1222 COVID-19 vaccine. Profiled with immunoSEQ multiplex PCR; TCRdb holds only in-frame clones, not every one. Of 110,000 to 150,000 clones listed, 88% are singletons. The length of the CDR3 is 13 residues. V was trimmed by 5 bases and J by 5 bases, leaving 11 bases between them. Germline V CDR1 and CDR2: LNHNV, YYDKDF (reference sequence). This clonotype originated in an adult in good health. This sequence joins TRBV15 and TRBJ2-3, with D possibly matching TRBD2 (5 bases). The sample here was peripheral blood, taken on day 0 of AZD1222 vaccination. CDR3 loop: CATSDPRGDTQYF. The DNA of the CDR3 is TGTGCCACCAGCGACCCTCGGGGAGATACGCAGTATTTT.